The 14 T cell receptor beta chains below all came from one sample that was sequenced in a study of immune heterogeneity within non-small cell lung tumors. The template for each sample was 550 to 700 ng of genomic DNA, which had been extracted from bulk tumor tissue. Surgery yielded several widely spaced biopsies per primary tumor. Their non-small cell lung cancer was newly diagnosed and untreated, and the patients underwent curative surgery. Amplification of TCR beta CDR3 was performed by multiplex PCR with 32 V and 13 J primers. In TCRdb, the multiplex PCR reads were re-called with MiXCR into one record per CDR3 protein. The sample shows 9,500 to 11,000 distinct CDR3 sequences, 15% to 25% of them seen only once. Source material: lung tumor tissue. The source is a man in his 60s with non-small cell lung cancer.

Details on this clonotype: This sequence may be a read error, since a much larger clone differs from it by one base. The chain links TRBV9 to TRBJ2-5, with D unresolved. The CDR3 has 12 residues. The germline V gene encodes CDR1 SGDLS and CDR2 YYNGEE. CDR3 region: CVSSANQETQYF. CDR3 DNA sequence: TGTGTCAGCAGCGCGAACCAAGAGACCCAGTACTTC.

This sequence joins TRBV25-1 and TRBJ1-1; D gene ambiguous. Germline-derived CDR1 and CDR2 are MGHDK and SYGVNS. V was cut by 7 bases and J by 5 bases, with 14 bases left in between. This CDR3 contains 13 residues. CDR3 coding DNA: TGTGCCAGCACCACCACCGGACGGACTGAAGCTTTCTTT. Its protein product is CASTTTGRTEAFF. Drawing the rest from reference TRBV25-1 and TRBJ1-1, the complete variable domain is EADIYQTPRYLVIGTGKKITLECSQTMGHDKMYWYQQDPGMELHLIHYSYGVNSTEKGDLSSESTVSRIRTEHFPLTLESARPSHTSQYLCASTTTGRTEAFFGQGTRLTVV.

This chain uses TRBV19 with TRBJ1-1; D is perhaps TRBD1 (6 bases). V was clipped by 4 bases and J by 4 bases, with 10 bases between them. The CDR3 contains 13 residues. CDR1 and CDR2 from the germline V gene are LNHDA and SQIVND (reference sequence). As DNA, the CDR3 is TGTGCCAGTAGTACCACAGGGAGCACTGAAGCTTTCTTT. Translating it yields CASSTTGSTEAFF.

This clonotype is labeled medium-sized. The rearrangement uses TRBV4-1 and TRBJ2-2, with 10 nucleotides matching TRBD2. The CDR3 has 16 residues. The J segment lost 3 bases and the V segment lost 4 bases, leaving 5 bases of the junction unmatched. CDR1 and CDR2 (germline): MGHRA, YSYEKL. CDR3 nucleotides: TGCGCCAGCAGCCTTGGACTAGCGGAGTACACCGGGGAGCTGTTTTTT. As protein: CASSLGLAEYTGELFF.

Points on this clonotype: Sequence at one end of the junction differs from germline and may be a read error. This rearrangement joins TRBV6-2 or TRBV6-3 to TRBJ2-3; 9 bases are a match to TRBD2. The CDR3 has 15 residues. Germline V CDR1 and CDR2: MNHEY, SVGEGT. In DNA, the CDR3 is TGTGCCAGCAGTGACTCGATGGCTAGCGGGAATACGCAGTATTTT. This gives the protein CASSDSMASGNTQYF.

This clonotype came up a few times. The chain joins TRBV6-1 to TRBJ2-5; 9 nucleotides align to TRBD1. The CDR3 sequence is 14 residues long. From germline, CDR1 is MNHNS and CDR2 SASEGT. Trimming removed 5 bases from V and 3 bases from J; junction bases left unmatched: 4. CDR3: CASSFDRGKETQYF. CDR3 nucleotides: TGTGCCAGCAGTTTCGACAGGGGGAAAGAGACCCAGTACTTC.

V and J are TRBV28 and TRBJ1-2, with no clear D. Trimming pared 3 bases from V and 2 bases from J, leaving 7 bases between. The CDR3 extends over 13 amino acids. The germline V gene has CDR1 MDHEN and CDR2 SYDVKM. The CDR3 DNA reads TGTGCCAGCAGTTTTCCCCCCAACTATGGCTACACCTTC. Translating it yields CASSFPPNYGYTF.

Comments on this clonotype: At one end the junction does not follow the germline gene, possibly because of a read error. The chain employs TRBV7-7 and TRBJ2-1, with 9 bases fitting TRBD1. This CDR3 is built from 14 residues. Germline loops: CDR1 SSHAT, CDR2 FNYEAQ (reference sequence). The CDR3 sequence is CASSRSDRGDEQFF. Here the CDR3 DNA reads TGTGCTAGCAGCCGAAGTGACAGGGGGGATGAGCAGTTCTTC.

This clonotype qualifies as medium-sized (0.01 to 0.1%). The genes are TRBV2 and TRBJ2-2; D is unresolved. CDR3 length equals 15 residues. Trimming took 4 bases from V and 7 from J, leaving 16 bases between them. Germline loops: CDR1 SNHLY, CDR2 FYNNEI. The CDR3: CASSVRAIGIGELFF. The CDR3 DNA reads TGTGCCAGCAGTGTCAGAGCGATAGGTATCGGGGAGCTGTTTTTT.

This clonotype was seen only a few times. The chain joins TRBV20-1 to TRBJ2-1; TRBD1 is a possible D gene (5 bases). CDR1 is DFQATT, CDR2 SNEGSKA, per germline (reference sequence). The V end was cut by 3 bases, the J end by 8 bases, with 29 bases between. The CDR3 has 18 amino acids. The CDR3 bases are TGCAGTGCTAGGGTAGGGGCTAGAGTCTCGGTCAGATCCTATGAGCAGTTCTTC. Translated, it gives CSARVGARVSVRSYEQFF.

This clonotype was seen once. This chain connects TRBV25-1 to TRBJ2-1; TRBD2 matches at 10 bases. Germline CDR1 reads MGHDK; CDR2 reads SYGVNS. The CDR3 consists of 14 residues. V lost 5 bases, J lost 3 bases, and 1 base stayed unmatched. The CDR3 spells CASSLAGDYNEQFF. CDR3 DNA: TGTGCCAGCAGTCTAGCGGGAGACTACAATGAGCAGTTCTTC.

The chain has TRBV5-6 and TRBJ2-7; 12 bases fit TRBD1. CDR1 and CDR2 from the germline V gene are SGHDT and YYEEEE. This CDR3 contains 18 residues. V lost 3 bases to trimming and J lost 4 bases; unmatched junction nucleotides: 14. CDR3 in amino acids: CASSWGQGASFRQYEQYF. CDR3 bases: TGTGCCAGCAGCTGGGGACAGGGGGCCTCCTTTAGACAATACGAGCAGTACTTC. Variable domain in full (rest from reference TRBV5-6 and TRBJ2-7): DAGVTQSPTHLIKTRGQQVTLRCSPKSGHDTVSWYQQALGQGPQFIFQYYEEEERQRGNFPDRFSGHQFPNYSSELNVNALLLGDSALYLCASSWGQGASFRQYEQYFGPGTRLTVT.

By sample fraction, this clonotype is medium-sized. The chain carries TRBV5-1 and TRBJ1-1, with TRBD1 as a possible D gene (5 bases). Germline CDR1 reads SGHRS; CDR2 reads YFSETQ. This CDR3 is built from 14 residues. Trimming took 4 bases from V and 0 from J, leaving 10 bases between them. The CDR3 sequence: CASSGSQVNTEAFF. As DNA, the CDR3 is TGCGCCAGCAGCGGATCACAGGTGAACACTGAAGCTTTCTTT.

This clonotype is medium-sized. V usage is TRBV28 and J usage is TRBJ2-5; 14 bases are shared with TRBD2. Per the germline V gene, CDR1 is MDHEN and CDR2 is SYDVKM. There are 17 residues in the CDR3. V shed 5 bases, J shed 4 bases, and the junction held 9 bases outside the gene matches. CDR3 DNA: TGTGCCAGCAGTCAAGGGGGACTAGCGGGAGCGGGAGAGACCCAGTACTTC. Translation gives CASSQGGLAGAGETQYF. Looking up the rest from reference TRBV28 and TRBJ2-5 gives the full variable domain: DVKVTQSSRYLVKRTGEKVFLECVQDMDHENMFWYRQDPGLGLRLIYFSYDVKMKEKGDIPEGYSVSREKKERFSLILESASTNQTSMYLCASSQGGLAGAGETQYFGPGTRLLVL.